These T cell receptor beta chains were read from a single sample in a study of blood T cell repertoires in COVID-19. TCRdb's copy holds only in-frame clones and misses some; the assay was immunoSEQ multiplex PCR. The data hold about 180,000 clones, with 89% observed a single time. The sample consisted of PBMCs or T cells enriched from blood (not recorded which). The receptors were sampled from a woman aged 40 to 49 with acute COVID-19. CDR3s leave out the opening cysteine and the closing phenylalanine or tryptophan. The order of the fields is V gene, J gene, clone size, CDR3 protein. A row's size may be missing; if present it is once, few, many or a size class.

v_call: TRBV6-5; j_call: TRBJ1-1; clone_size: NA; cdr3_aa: ASMRVNTEAF
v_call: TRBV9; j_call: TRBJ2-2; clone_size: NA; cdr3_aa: ASSARGNGVGELF
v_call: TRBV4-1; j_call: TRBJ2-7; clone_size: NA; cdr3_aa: ASSQDRGTGGEYEQY
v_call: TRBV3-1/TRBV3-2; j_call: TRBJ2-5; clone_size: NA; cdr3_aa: ASSQASLAQETQY
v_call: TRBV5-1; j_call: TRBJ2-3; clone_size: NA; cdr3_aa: ASSSPGGAADTQY
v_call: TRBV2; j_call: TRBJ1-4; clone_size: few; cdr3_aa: ASIEEGAEEKLF
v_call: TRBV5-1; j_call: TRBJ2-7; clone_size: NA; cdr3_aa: ASSERLAGAFYEQY
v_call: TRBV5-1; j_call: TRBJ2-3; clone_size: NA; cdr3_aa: ASSLLSSGGADTQY
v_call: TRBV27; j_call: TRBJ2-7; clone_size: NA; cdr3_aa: ASSLALGAPYEQY
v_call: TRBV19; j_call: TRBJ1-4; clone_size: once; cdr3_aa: ASSMDGQAVNEKLF
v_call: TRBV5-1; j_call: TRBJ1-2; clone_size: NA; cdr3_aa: ASRDTSGQIDYGYT
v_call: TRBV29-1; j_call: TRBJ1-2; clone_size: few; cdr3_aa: SVREGGTYRYT
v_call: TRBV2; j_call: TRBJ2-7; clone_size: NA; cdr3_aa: ASRGQAYEQY
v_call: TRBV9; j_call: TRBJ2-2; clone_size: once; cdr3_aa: ASSPRSVTGELF
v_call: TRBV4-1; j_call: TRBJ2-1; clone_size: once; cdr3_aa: ASSQVGGLSYNEQF
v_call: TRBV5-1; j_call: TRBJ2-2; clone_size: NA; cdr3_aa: ASSLGTGGQTGELF
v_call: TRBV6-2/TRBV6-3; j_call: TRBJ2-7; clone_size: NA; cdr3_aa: ASSYTSGAIEQY
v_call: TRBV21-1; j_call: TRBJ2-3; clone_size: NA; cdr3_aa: ASSANSSTDTQY
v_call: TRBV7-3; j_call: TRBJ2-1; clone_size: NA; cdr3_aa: ASSLTPNAGPRNEQF
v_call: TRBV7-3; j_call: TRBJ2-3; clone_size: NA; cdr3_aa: ASSLTWEGTQY
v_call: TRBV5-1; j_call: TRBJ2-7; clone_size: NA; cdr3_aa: ASSLAWTGSPYEQY
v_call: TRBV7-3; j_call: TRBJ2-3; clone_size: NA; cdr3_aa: ASSLWGADTQY
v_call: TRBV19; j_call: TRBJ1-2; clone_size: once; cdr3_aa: ASSNAGAYYGYT
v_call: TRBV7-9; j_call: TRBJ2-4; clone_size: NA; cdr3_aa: ASSNVRGAGKNIQY
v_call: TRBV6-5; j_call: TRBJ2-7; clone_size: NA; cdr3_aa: ASSYSGTGVHEQY
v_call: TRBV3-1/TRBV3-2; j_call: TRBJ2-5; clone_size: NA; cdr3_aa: ASSQSTQETQY
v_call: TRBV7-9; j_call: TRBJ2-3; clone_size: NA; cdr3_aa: ASSRNFLAGADTQY
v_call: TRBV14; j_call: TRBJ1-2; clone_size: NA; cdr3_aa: ASSQDDRYGYT
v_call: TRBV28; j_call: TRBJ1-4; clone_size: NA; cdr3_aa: ASSRSLLSNEKLF
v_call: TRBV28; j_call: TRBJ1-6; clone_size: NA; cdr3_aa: ASSPLDNSPLH
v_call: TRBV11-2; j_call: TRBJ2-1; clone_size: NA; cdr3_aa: ASTLTRAGTGGNEQF
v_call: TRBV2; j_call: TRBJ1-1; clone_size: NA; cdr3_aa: ASRRDTSEAF
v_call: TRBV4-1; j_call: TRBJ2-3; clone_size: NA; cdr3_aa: ASSQEIQSGRARDTQY
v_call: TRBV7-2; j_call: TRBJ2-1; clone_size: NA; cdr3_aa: ASRQGANNEQF
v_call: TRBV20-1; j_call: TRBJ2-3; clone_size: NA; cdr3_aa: SASIRSGRFTDTQY
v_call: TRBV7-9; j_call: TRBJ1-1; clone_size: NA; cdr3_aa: ASSLELDTEAF
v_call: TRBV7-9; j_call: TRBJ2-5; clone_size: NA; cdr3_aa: ASSSPTVNQETQY
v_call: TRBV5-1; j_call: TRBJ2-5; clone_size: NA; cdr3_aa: ASSLGLAGGEKTQY
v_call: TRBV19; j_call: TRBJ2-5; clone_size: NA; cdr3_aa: ASSTPFPGGGETQY
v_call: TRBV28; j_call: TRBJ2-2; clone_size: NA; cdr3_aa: ASSPHPTGNTGELF
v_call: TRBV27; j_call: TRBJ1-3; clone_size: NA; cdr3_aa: ASPRTEIGNTIY
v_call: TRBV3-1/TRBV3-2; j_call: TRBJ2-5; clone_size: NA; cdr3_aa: ASSQPSGGGETQY
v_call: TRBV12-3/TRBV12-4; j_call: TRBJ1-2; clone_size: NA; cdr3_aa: ASSPNVYGYT
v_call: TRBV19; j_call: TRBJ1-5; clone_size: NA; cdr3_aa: ASSPGTGGYSNQPQH
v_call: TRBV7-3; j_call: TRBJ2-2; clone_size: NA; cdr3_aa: ASSSQGPQVTGELF
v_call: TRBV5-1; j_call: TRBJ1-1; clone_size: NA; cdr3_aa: ASSSQGAGTEAF